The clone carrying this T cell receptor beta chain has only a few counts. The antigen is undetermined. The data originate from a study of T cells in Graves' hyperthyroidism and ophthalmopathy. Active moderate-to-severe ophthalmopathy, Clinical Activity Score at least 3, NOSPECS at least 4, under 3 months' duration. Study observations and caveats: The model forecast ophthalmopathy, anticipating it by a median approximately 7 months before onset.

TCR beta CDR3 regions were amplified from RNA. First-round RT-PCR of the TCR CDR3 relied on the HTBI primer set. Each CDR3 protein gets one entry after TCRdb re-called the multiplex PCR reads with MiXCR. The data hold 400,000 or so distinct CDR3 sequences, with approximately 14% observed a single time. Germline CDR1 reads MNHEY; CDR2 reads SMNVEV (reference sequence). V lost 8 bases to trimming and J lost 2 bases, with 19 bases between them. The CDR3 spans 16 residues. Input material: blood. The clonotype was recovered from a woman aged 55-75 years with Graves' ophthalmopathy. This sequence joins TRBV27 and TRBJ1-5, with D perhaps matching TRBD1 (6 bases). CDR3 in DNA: TGTGCCAGCGCCACCCGGGGAGGGGGAGGCAATCAGCCCCAGCATTTT. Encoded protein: CASATRGGGGNQPQHF.